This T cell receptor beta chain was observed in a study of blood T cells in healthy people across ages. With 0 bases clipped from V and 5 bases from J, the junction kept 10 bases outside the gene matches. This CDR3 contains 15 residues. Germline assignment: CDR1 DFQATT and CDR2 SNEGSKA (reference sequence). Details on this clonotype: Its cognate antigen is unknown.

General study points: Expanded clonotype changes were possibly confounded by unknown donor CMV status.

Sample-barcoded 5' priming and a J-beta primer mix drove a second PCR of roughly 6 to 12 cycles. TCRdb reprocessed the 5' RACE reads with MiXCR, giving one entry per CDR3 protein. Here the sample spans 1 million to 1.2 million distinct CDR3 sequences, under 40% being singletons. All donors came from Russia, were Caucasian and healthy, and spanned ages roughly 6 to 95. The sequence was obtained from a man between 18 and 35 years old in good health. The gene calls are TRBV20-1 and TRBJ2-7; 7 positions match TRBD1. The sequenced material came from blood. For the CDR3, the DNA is TGCAGTGCTAGAGATCGGGGCAGGGGGTGGAACGAGCAGTACTTC. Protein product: CSARDRGRGWNEQYF.